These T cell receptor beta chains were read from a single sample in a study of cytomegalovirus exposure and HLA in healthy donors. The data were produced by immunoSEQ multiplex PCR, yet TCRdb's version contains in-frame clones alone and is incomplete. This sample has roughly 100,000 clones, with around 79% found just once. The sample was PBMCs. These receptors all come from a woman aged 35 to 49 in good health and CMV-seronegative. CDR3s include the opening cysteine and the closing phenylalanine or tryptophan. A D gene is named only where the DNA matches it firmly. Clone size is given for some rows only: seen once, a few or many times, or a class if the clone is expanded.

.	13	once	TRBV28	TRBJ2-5	CASSLGRTGEQYF	TGTGCCAGCAGTTTGGGTAGGACGGGGGAGCAGTACTTC
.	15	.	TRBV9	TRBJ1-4	CASSVAQGWEEKLFF	TGTGCCAGCAGCGTGGCGCAGGGTTGGGAAGAAAAACTGTTTTTT
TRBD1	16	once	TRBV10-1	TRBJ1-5	CASGSGTGASNQPQHF	TGCGCCAGCGGGTCCGGGACAGGGGCCAGCAATCAGCCCCAGCATTTT
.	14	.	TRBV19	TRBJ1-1	CASSTYTDFPEAFF	TGTGCCAGTAGTACATACACGGACTTTCCTGAAGCTTTCTTT
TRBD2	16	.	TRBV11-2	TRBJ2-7	CASSRPGGLAGYEQYF	TGTGCCAGCAGCCGTCCTGGGGGACTAGCGGGCTACGAGCAGTACTTC
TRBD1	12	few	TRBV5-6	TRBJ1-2	CASSPWDRGYTF	TGTGCCAGCAGCCCCTGGGACAGGGGCTACACCTTC
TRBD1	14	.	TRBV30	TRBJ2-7	CAWSAGTADYEQYF	TGTGCCTGGAGTGCCGGGACAGCCGACTACGAGCAGTACTTC
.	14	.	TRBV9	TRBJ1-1	CASSVDSLNTEAFF	TGTGCCAGCAGCGTTGACAGCTTGAACACTGAAGCTTTCTTT
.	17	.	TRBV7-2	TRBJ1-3	CASSLQTDRYSGNTIYF	TGTGCCAGCAGCTTACAAACCGACAGGTACTCTGGAAACACCATATATTTT
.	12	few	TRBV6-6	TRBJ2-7	CASRQQGYEQYF	TGTGCCAGCAGACAACAGGGCTACGAGCAGTACTTC
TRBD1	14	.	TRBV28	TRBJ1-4	CASSSPGTGGKLFF	TGTGCCAGCAGTTCCCCCGGGACAGGGGGAAAACTGTTTTTT
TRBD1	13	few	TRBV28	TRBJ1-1	CASRGQPNTEAFF	TGTGCCAGCAGGGGACAGCCGAACACTGAAGCTTTCTTT
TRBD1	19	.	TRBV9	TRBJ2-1	CASSPHLVSTGTGPLLPFF	TGTGCCAGCAGCCCTCACCTAGTTTCTACCGGGACAGGGCCCCTGTTACCGTTCTTC
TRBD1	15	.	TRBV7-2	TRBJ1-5	CASSFKGGAGQPQHF	TGTGCCAGCAGCTTTAAAGGGGGCGCGGGTCAGCCCCAGCATTTT
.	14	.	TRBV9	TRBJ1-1	CASSVGGGDSEAFF	TGTGCCAGCAGCGTAGGGGGGGGCGATTCTGAAGCTTTCTTT